Presented here are 24 T cell receptor beta chains from one specimen sequenced in a study of blood T cell repertoires in COVID-19. This table comes from immunoSEQ multiplex PCR, and its TCRdb copy is limited to in-frame clones, with some not included. The data hold roughly 250,000 clones, with roughly 88% observed a single time. The sequencing input was peripheral blood. All receptors come from a human donor with COVID-19, enrolled during active disease. The donor label of this sample is uncertain.

The chain has TRBV3-1 (or the pseudogene TRBV3-2) and TRBJ1-1; D gene uncertain. Germline V CDR1 and CDR2: LGHDT, YNNKEL (reference sequence). The CDR3 totals 12 residues. V shed 2 bases and J shed 6 bases, with 7 bases lying between them. CDR3 loop: CASSQSRAEAFF. The CDR3 coding sequence is TGTGCCAGCAGCCAATCGCGGGCTGAAGCTTTCTTT.

J is TRBJ1-1 and V is TRBV28; D not resolved. The germline V and J ends were trimmed by 6 bases and 10 bases, with 15 bases remaining between them. The V gene's germline CDR1 is MDHEN and CDR2 SYDVKM. The CDR3 totals 12 residues. CDR3 nucleotide sequence: TGTGCCAGCAGCATCCGGAGGTTTGGAGCTTTCTTT. Translation gives CASSIRRFGAFF.

This clone was observed a handful of times. CDR3 protein: CASSLTSSSYNEQFF. For the CDR3, the DNA is TGCGCCAGCAGCTTGACTTCTAGCTCCTACAATGAGCAGTTCTTC. The chain couples TRBV5-1 to TRBJ2-1; D not certain. CDR1 and CDR2 from the germline V gene are SGHRS and YFSETQ. The CDR3 covers 15 residues. V gave up 1 base and J gave up 0 bases, with 8 bases separating them.

The chain recombines TRBV5-6 with TRBJ2-7, with D tentatively TRBD2 (6 bases). Per germline, CDR1 SGHDT and CDR2 YYEEEE. CDR3 length: 15 residues. V was clipped by 0 bases and J by 4 bases, with 14 bases between them. Written as DNA, the CDR3 is TGTGCCAGCAGCTTGGATGGGCGGGATGGATACGAGCAGTACTTC. Amino acid sequence: CASSLDGRDGYEQYF.

This sequence joins TRBV2 and TRBJ1-6; a possible D gene is TRBD1 (5 bases). The V and J ends lost 6 bases and 9 bases respectively, with 12 bases between them. From germline, CDR1 is SNHLY and CDR2 FYNNEI. The CDR3 loop spans 13 amino acids. DNA for the CDR3: TGTGCCAGCAGAAGGGGATGGGGTTCACCCCTCCACTTT. Its translation is CASRRGWGSPLHF.

The CDR3 loop is CAWTPREGGYTF. CDR3 coding DNA: TGTGCCTGGACTCCCCGAGAGGGTGGCTACACCTTC. The rearrangement joins TRBV30 to TRBJ1-2; no clear D gene. The V end lost 4 bases, the J end lost 7 bases, and 13 bases lay between the germline ends. Germline V gene data show CDR1 as GTSNPN and CDR2 as SVGIG (reference sequence). The CDR3 is 12 residues long.

The chain joins TRBV7-9 to TRBJ2-3; TRBD2 might be the D (6 bases). The CDR3 totals 14 residues. With 7 bases removed from V and 3 bases from J, the gap between germline ends came to 14 bases. In germline, CDR1 is SEHNR, CDR2 FQNEAQ (reference sequence). CDR3 sequence reads: CASTQTRGTDTQYF. DNA of the CDR3: TGTGCCAGCACCCAAACCCGGGGGACAGATACGCAGTATTTT.

This clone was detected a few times. This chain uses TRBV16 with TRBJ2-1; a weak D match, TRBD2 (5 bases). The CDR3 length is 15 residues. Germline assignment: CDR1 KGHSY and CDR2 FQNENV. V lost 4 bases, J lost 9 bases, and 19 bases lay in between. CDR3: CASSRWASGSFEQFF. CDR3 bases: TGTGCCAGCAGCCGATGGGCAAGCGGATCATTTGAGCAGTTCTTC.

The chain combines TRBV12-3 or TRBV12-4 with TRBJ2-2, with no clear D. The CDR3 is made up of 12 amino acids. V was clipped by 7 bases and J by 1 base, with 4 bases between them. The DNA of the CDR3 is TGTGCCAGCAATAGGAACACCGGGGAGCTGTTTTTT. Its translation: CASNRNTGELFF.

The CDR3 here is CASLNDKNTEAFF. The CDR3 DNA reads TGTGCCAGCCTGAACGACAAGAACACTGAAGCTTTCTTT. The rearrangement links TRBV28 to TRBJ1-1, with D unresolved. From germline, CDR1 is MDHEN and CDR2 SYDVKM. Between the trimmed V and J ends, which lost 8 bases and 1 base, there was a span of 11 bases. The CDR3 sequence is 13 residues long.

In regard to this clone: The same CDR3 can be traced to other DNA sequences in this sample. The gene calls are TRBV5-4 and TRBJ1-1; D not resolved. Deletions cut 2 bases from V and 0 bases from J, with 5 bases between. This CDR3 contains 13 residues. The V gene's germline CDR1 is SGHNT and CDR2 YYREEE (reference sequence). This CDR3 is CASSFSMNTEAFF. For the CDR3, the DNA is TGTGCCAGCAGCTTTAGCATGAACACTGAAGCTTTCTTT.

Only one count was recorded for this clone. The chain carries TRBV11-2 and TRBJ2-7, with 7 bases aligning to TRBD1. Trimming took 4 bases from V and 1 from J; bases not matched to a gene: 10. Germline CDR1 and CDR2: SGHAT and FQNNGV. The CDR3 runs to 16 residues. This CDR3 is CASSSPYGTASYEQYF. The DNA for the CDR3 is TGTGCCAGCAGCTCCCCCTACGGGACAGCTTCCTACGAGCAGTACTTC.

The chain joins TRBV6-5 to TRBJ1-1; D is unresolved. V was clipped by 7 bases and J by 5 bases, with 14 bases between them. The V gene's germline CDR1 is MNHEY and CDR2 SVGAGI. This CDR3 is built from 13 residues. DNA of the CDR3: TGTGCCAGCACCCGGGTTGTAAGGACTGAAGCTTTCTTT. Its translation is CASTRVVRTEAFF.

The chain uses TRBV28 and TRBJ2-7; D remains ambiguous. V was trimmed by 2 bases and J by 3 bases, leaving 14 bases between them. The CDR3 sequence is 15 residues long. Germline CDR1 MDHEN, CDR2 SYDVKM. The chain's CDR3 is CASSLQAELLYEQYF. The CDR3 coding sequence is TGTGCCAGCAGTTTACAGGCAGAGTTACTCTACGAGCAGTACTTC.

The chain joins TRBV7-2 to TRBJ1-1; TRBD1 might be the D (5 bases). V gave up 2 bases and J gave up 3 bases, with 10 bases separating them. The CDR3 is 14 amino acids. Germline V gives CDR1 SGHTA, CDR2 FQGNSA. The CDR3 here is CASSLQGRDTEAFF. CDR3 sequence (DNA): TGTGCCAGCAGCTTACAGGGAAGGGACACTGAAGCTTTCTTT.

The J gene is TRBJ1-5, the V gene TRBV12-3 or TRBV12-4; maybe TRBD1 (5 bases). The CDR3 extends over 13 amino acids. Trimming took off 2 bases at V and 8 bases at J, with 10 bases between the two ends. CDR3: CASSLWGGEPQHF. In DNA form, the CDR3 reads TGTGCCAGCAGTTTATGGGGAGGGGAGCCCCAGCATTTT.

This clone has a single count. The chain recombines TRBV19 with TRBJ2-2, with D possibly TRBD1 on 5 matching bases. CDR3 size: 14 residues. V was trimmed by 5 bases and J by 5 bases, leaving 12 bases between them. Per the germline V gene, CDR1 is LNHDA and CDR2 is SQIVND (reference sequence). The DNA of the CDR3 is TGTGCCAGTAGTCAGGGTATTCGGACCGGGGAGCTGTTTTTT. This encodes CASSQGIRTGELFF.

The rearrangement joins TRBV5-1 to TRBJ1-2; TRBD1 agrees at 7 bases. J was trimmed by 7 bases and V by 3 bases; bases with no gene match: 9. CDR3 length: 14 residues. Germline V gene data show CDR1 as SGHRS and CDR2 as YFSETQ. CDR3 nucleotide sequence: TGCGCCAGCAGCTCTACCAGGGGGTACGGTGGCTACACCTTC. Translating gives CASSSTRGYGGYTF.

The rearrangement links TRBV6-6 to TRBJ2-7, with 9 bases lining up with TRBD1. CDR1 MNHNY and CDR2 SVGAGI come from the germline V gene (reference sequence). This CDR3 contains 14 residues. The V gene end was trimmed by 8 bases and the J gene end by 5 bases; junction bases not matched to a gene: 10. CDR3: CASGGGTGPHEQYF. The CDR3 region has the DNA TGTGCCAGCGGAGGAGGGACAGGGCCCCACGAGCAGTACTTC.

This clone was seen only once. The V call is TRBV28, the J call TRBJ2-1; 13 bases line up with TRBD2. CDR3 length equals 16 residues. V was clipped by 4 bases and J by 7 bases; unmatched bases: 7. CDR1 and CDR2 from the germline V gene are MDHEN and SYDVKM. Here the CDR3 reads CASSSPTSGRLNEQFF. The CDR3 DNA sequence: TGTGCCAGCAGTTCTCCGACTAGCGGGAGGTTAAATGAGCAGTTCTTC. The full variable domain, with the rest looked up from reference TRBV28 and TRBJ2-1, is DVKVTQSSRYLVKRTGEKVFLECVQDMDHENMFWYRQDPGLGLRLIYFSYDVKMKEKGDIPEGYSVSREKKERFSLILESASTNQTSMYLCASSSPTSGRLNEQFFGPGTRLTVL.

This clone was observed a few times. The chain employs TRBV5-1 and TRBJ2-2, with 10 bases matching TRBD2. CDR1 is SGHRS and CDR2 is YFSETQ in the germline V gene. V was pared by 3 bases and J by 3 bases, with 5 bases of the junction left unmatched. The CDR3 runs 16 residues. CDR3 sequence (DNA): TGCGCCAGCAGCTCCCAAGCGGGAGGGGACACCGGGGAGCTGTTTTTT. Translation gives CASSSQAGGDTGELFF.

The J gene is TRBJ1-3, the V gene TRBV11-2; TRBD1 matches at 7 bases. Trimming took 5 bases from V and 1 from J; bases not matched to a gene: 5. CDR1 is SGHAT, CDR2 FQNNGV, per germline. CDR3 length: 15 amino acids. As DNA, the CDR3 is TGTGCCAGCAGCCAAGGGGGCCTGTCTGGAAACACCATATATTTT. Translation gives CASSQGGLSGNTIYF.

The genes are TRBV7-9 and TRBJ1-4, with TRBD1 matching 8 bases. The CDR3 covers 16 residues. V was clipped by 5 bases and J by 7 bases; unmatched bases: 12. The germline V gene encodes CDR1 SEHNR and CDR2 FQNEAQ (reference sequence). CDR3 in amino acids: CASSPDSGTGGEKLFF. The CDR3 nucleotides read TGTGCCAGCAGCCCCGACTCCGGGACAGGTGGTGAAAAACTGTTTTTT.

The chain couples TRBV19 to TRBJ2-3, with 11 nucleotides matching TRBD2. CDR1 LNHDA and CDR2 SQIVND come from the germline V gene (reference sequence). The CDR3 covers 16 residues. V gave up 2 bases and J gave up 0 bases; unmatched junction bases: 1. This CDR3 is CASSIRTSGSTDTQYF. CDR3 coding DNA: TGTGCCAGTAGTATAAGGACTAGCGGGAGCACAGATACGCAGTATTTT.